This record looks at one T cell receptor beta chain sequence and its context. Antigen: not known. This record comes from a study of shared clonotypes between healthy human individuals. About the research overall: The donors, a couple of women and a few men, were aged 18 to 49. Three plates were used per donor for CD4 naive, three for CD4 memory, two for CD8 naive and one for CD8 memory. Study conclusions and caveats: The generation probabilities recorded for non-shared clonotypes fell below those of clonotypes shared by all four donors.

This CDR3 has 16 amino acids. V was shortened by 7 bases and J by 9 bases, with 28 bases between the two germline ends. CDR1 and CDR2 (germline): SEHNR, FQNEAQ (reference sequence). The data were produced by immunoSEQ multiplex PCR, yet TCRdb's version contains in-frame clones alone and is incomplete. The repertoire has fewer than 1.8 million clones, just under 99% of them found once; the top ten carry roughly 0.35%. Sequenced: naive CD4+ T cells sorted from blood. The subset is: CD45RA+ positively selected. The sequence was obtained from a man aged 30-40 years in good health. The chain joins TRBV7-9 to TRBJ2-7, with D perhaps TRBD1 or TRBD2 (6 bases each). The CDR3 region has the DNA TGTGCCAGCACCTCTCCCGGGGGCGGGCCTCTTCGAGGGCAGTACTTC. Amino acid sequence: CASTSPGGGPLRGQYF.